Listed here are 24 T cell receptor beta chains from one sample, sequenced in a study of T cell changes during pregnancy in multiple sclerosis. TCRdb's copy holds only in-frame clones and misses some; the assay was immunoSEQ multiplex PCR. This table holds about 72,000 clones, about 90% found once. The source material was peripheral blood, sampled in the second trimester of pregnancy. These receptors were obtained from a female donor with multiple sclerosis, enrolled in a pregnancy study.

This clone has only a few counts. The chain joins TRBV11-2 to TRBJ1-6; TRBD1 matches at 8 bases. Germline trimming cut 5 bases from V and 8 bases from J; bases unmatched to any gene: 17. Germline CDR1 SGHAT, CDR2 FQNNGV. The CDR3 extends over 18 amino acids. The CDR3 spells CASSRDRSSSPPYSPLHF. The DNA of the CDR3 is TGTGCCAGCAGCCGGGACAGGAGTTCCTCCCCACCCTATTCACCCCTCCACTTT.

The genes are TRBV25-1 and TRBJ2-3, with D tentatively TRBD2 (6 bases). Trimming took 3 bases from V and 1 from J, leaving 17 bases between them. CDR1 MGHDK and CDR2 SYGVNS come from the germline V gene. The CDR3 has 17 amino acids. CDR3 DNA sequence: TGTGCCAGCAGTGAGGGAGGTTCGGCTAGCGGCACAGATACGCAGTATTTT. This codes for CASSEGGSASGTDTQYF.

The chain couples TRBV9 to TRBJ2-5; 11 bases line up with TRBD2. V shed 0 bases, J shed 5 bases, and the junction held 12 bases outside the gene matches. Germline assignment: CDR1 SGDLS and CDR2 YYNGEE. The CDR3 loop spans 18 amino acids. The CDR3 region has the DNA TGTGCCAGCAGCGTAGGAAGTAGCGGGGGGGCTGCCTGGGAGACCCAGTACTTC. Its translation: CASSVGSSGGAAWETQYF.

V gene TRBV27 combines with J gene TRBJ2-3, with D perhaps matching TRBD1 (7 bases). Trimming left V 9 bases short and J 1 base short, with 23 bases between. This CDR3 has 17 amino acids. CDR1 MNHEY and CDR2 SMNVEV come from the germline V gene (reference sequence). For the CDR3, the DNA is TGTGCCAGGCTCTCCAGGGGGGTAGGTGGGGGCACAGATACGCAGTATTTT. This encodes CARLSRGVGGGTDTQYF.

This clone was seen only once. The genes are TRBV9 and TRBJ2-7, with 8 positions matching TRBD2. Trimming took 0 bases from V and 9 from J; bases not matched to a gene: 8. Germline V CDR1 and CDR2: SGDLS, YYNGEE. This CDR3 spans 14 amino acids. DNA of the CDR3: TGTGCCAGCAGCGTAGTAGGTAGCGGGGACTCGCAGTACTTC. Its protein product is CASSVVGSGDSQYF.

V usage is TRBV7-2 and J usage is TRBJ1-4; D is ambiguous. Germline CDR1 SGHTA, CDR2 FQGNSA. The length of the CDR3 is 14 residues. The V and J ends lost 5 bases and 8 bases respectively, with 15 bases between them. CDR3 bases: TGTGCCAGCAGCCCACCCGTGGGCCGGGAAAAACTGTTTTTT. Amino acids: CASSPPVGREKLFF.

This clone occurred once. The rearrangement uses TRBV14 and TRBJ1-1; no clear D. Germline V gene data show CDR1 as SGHDN and CDR2 as FVKESK. The CDR3 runs to 13 residues. Trimming removed 1 base from V and 4 bases from J, with 7 bases in between. CDR3 in amino acids: CASSQGRATEAFF. For the CDR3, the DNA is TGTGCCAGCAGCCAAGGGAGGGCCACTGAAGCTTTCTTT. The full variable domain, rest sourced from reference TRBV14 and TRBJ1-1, is EAGVTQFPSHSVIEKGQTVTLRCDPISGHDNLYWYRRVMGKEIKFLLHFVKESKQDESGMPNNRFLAERTGGTYSTLKVQPAELEDSGVYFCASSQGRATEAFFGQGTRLTVV.

The V and J genes are TRBV7-2 and TRBJ1-3, with 10 positions matching TRBD1. This CDR3 has 15 amino acids. Losses at the gene ends were 4 bases for V and 4 bases for J; bases not matched to a gene: 4. Germline CDR1 and CDR2: SGHTA and FQGNSA. CDR3 amino acids: CASSYDRGPGNTIYF. CDR3 sequence (DNA): TGTGCCAGCAGCTACGACAGGGGGCCGGGAAACACCATATATTTT.

This chain joins TRBV25-1 and TRBJ1-2, with 7 positions matching TRBD1. The J segment lost 4 bases and the V segment lost 3 bases, leaving 11 bases of the junction unmatched. Germline CDR1 is MGHDK and CDR2 is SYGVNS. This CDR3 comprises 16 residues. In nucleotides, the CDR3 is TGTGCCAGCAGTGACCCTCGACCCGGGACAGCCTATGGCTACACCTTC. It codes for CASSDPRPGTAYGYTF.

Only one count was recorded for this clone. V usage is TRBV19 and J usage is TRBJ1-3; TRBD1 aligns across 10 bases. The CDR3 contains 16 residues. Germline V gene data show CDR1 as LNHDA and CDR2 as SQIVND (reference sequence). J lost 1 base, V lost 7 bases, and 7 bases had no gene match. The DNA of the CDR3 is TGTGCCAGTATGGGGGACAGGGGAGCGTCTGGAAACACCATATATTTT. Residues: CASMGDRGASGNTIYF. The entire variable domain, with the rest obtained from reference TRBV19 and TRBJ1-3, is as follows: DGGITQSPKYLFRKEGQNVTLSCEQNLNHDAMYWYRQDPGQGLRLIYYSQIVNDFQKGDIAEGYSVSREKKESFPLTVTSAQKNPTAFYLCASMGDRGASGNTIYFGEGSWLTVV.

This clone has only one observation. The CDR3: CASKEGMGNQPQHF. DNA of the CDR3: TGTGCCAGTAAGGAGGGGATGGGCAATCAGCCCCAGCATTTT. The chain couples TRBV19 to TRBJ1-5, with D perhaps matching TRBD1 (5 bases). This CDR3 spans 14 amino acids. V was pared by 7 bases and J by 2 bases, with 12 bases between. CDR1 LNHDA and CDR2 SQIVND come from the germline V gene (reference sequence).

This chain connects TRBV4-2 to TRBJ2-6; D perhaps matches TRBD2 (6 bases). V shed 7 bases and J shed 0 bases, with 16 bases lying between them. Per the germline V gene, CDR1 is LGHNA and CDR2 is YNFKEQ. This CDR3 is 17 amino acids long. The CDR3 reads CASTPQLGGSGANVLTF. DNA for the CDR3: TGTGCCAGCACCCCACAGCTCGGGGGCTCTGGGGCCAACGTCCTGACTTTC.

This clone was seen a handful of times. The chain has TRBV25-1 and TRBJ1-2; tentative D call: TRBD1 (5 bases). This CDR3 comprises 12 residues. Trimming took 6 bases from V and 3 from J, leaving 8 bases between them. The germline gives CDR1 MGHDK, CDR2 SYGVNS. The CDR3 DNA follows: TGTGCCAGCAGCCTGACAGACTATGGCTACACCTTC. Translated, it gives CASSLTDYGYTF.

This sequence joins TRBV6-5 and TRBJ2-5, with D unclear. V lost 7 bases and J 3 bases, leaving 12 bases between the germline ends. The CDR3 runs to 13 residues. In germline, CDR1 is MNHEY, CDR2 SVGAGI. This CDR3 is CASTTLYEETQYF. CDR3 sequence (DNA): TGTGCCAGCACCACCCTCTACGAAGAGACCCAGTACTTC.

This rearrangement joins TRBV6-5 to TRBJ2-2, with 10 bases that match TRBD1. The CDR3 length is 15 residues. The V gene end was trimmed by 6 bases and the J gene end by 3 bases; junction bases not matched to a gene: 4. The germline V gene has CDR1 MNHEY and CDR2 SVGAGI. CDR3 residues: CASRQGQGYTGELFF. In DNA form, the CDR3 reads TGTGCCAGCAGGCAGGGACAGGGGTACACCGGGGAGCTGTTTTTT.

DNA of the CDR3: TGTGCCAGCTCACCGTCAGGGGTTGCATTGTCTGGTGATGGCTACACCTTC. Protein sequence: CASSPSGVALSGDGYTF. The chain recombines TRBV18 with TRBJ1-2; possible D gene TRBD1, 6 bases. The CDR3 covers 17 residues. V lost 3 bases and J lost 6, with 23 bases in between. Germline V gives CDR1 KGHSH, CDR2 LQKENI. The variable domain in full, with the rest retrieved from reference TRBV18 and TRBJ1-2, is NAGVMQNPRHLVRRRGQEARLRCSPMKGHSHVYWYRQLPEEGLKFMVYLQKENIIDESGMPKERFSAEFPKEGPSILRIQQVVRGDSAAYFCASSPSGVALSGDGYTFGSGTRLTVV.

The chain is built from TRBV9 and TRBJ1-6; D unresolved. V lost 0 bases, J lost 10 bases, and 11 bases lay in between. Germline V lookup: CDR1 SGDLS, CDR2 YYNGEE. There are 14 residues in the CDR3. CDR3 amino acids: CASSVATMLSPLHF. The CDR3 coding sequence is TGTGCCAGCAGCGTAGCTACGATGTTGTCACCCCTCCACTTT. The complete variable domain, with remaining parts taken from reference TRBV9 and TRBJ1-6, reads DSGVTQTPKHLITATGQRVTLRCSPRSGDLSVYWYQQSLDQGLQFLIQYYNGEERAKGNILERFSAQQFPDLHSELNLSSLELGDSALYFCASSVATMLSPLHFGNGTRLTVT.

This chain links TRBV7-8 with TRBJ1-5; perhaps TRBD1 as D (5 bases). The CDR3 spans 13 residues. Trimming took off 3 bases at V and 6 bases at J, with 9 bases between the two ends. CDR1 SGHVS and CDR2 FQNEAQ come from the germline V gene. The CDR3 protein is CASSFGGTQPQHF. DNA of the CDR3: TGTGCCAGCAGCTTTGGGGGGACTCAGCCCCAGCATTTT.

The chain couples TRBV25-1 to TRBJ1-6; 8 bases line up with TRBD1. Germline CDR1 is MGHDK and CDR2 is SYGVNS. The CDR3 is 17 residues long. Trimming took 1 base from V and 9 from J; bases not matched to a gene: 11. In DNA form, the CDR3 reads TGTGCCAGCAGTGAATCTCCCGGGACAGGCGGGCTTTCACCCCTCCACTTT. Amino acid sequence: CASSESPGTGGLSPLHF.

The chain has TRBV4-3 and TRBJ2-3; D uncertain. This CDR3 spans 16 amino acids. The germline CDR1 and CDR2 sequences are LGHNA and YSLEER. Trimming left V 0 bases short and J 7 bases short, with 17 bases between. The CDR3 spells CASSQDFTDFQNTQYF. The CDR3 nucleotides are TGCGCCAGCAGCCAAGATTTCACTGACTTCCAAAATACGCAGTATTTT.

The rearrangement joins TRBV11-3 to TRBJ2-5; 11 bases agree with TRBD1. The V gene's germline CDR1 is SGHNT and CDR2 YENEEA. V shed 5 bases and J 4 bases; nucleotides not matched to a gene: 12. The CDR3 loop spans 17 amino acids. CDR3 protein: CASSRDRGNKGAETQYF. The CDR3 bases are TGTGCCAGCAGCCGGGACAGGGGGAATAAGGGGGCAGAGACCCAGTACTTC.

This chain connects TRBV7-2 to TRBJ1-1; tentative D call: TRBD1 (6 bases). V was pared by 0 bases and J by 8 bases, with 16 bases between. There are 15 residues in the CDR3. Germline V CDR1 and CDR2: SGHTA, FQGNSA. CDR3 amino acids: CASSLAGTLTSEAFF. The CDR3 bases are TGTGCCAGCAGCTTAGCTGGGACACTTACATCCGAAGCTTTCTTT.

The gene calls are TRBV19 and TRBJ1-4; no clear D. Trimming removed 5 bases at V and 7 bases at J, with 14 bases between. Per germline, CDR1 LNHDA and CDR2 SQIVND (reference sequence). The CDR3 loop spans 14 amino acids. CDR3 protein: CASSLQIPIEKLFF. The CDR3 DNA reads as TGTGCCAGTAGTCTACAGATTCCGATTGAAAAACTGTTTTTT. The full variable domain, its missing parts supplied by reference TRBV19 and TRBJ1-4, is DGGITQSPKYLFRKEGQNVTLSCEQNLNHDAMYWYRQDPGQGLRLIYYSQIVNDFQKGDIAEGYSVSREKKESFPLTVTSAQKNPTAFYLCASSLQIPIEKLFFGSGTQLSVL.

The chain joins TRBV18 to TRBJ1-2, with D tentatively TRBD1 (6 bases). The ends were cut back, 3 bases at V and 6 bases at J, with 29 bases in the middle. This CDR3 is 19 amino acids long. The germline gives CDR1 KGHSH, CDR2 LQKENI. CDR3 in amino acids: CASSPFGIQGTPLNHGYTF. The CDR3 nucleotides are TGTGCCAGCTCACCCTTCGGGATTCAGGGGACCCCTCTAAATCATGGCTACACCTTC.